This T cell receptor (beta chain) appears in the sequencing data of a study of tumor-infiltrating lymphocytes in primary liver carcinoma. Study details: Among the tumors, stages were T1-T3 N0M0 and sizes about 4 to 10 cm.

Germline-derived CDR1 and CDR2 are SQVTM and ANQGSEA. The CDR3 consists of 14 residues. Between roughly 17 and 33 mg of unsorted bulk tissue served as the source from which RNA and DNA were co-extracted. Notes on this clonotype: One junction end does not reproduce the germline sequence, and a read error may be involved.

Production of TCR beta cDNA used 500 ng total RNA together with a constant-region primer. Each TCR beta library was derived from three nested multiplex PCR rounds that employed slightly modified ARM-PCR. The first two PCR rounds used TRBV1-TRBV30 primers with a Cbeta primer, approximately 10 cycles each. From the multiplex PCR reads, TCRdb called clonotypes with MiXCR, one entry per CDR3 protein. This table has more than 95,000 distinct CDR3 sequences, around 84% appearing once. Material: liver tumor tissue from sampling region 3. Subset here: tumor region T3, left-lateral pole. The origin of this receptor is a man aged 35 to 55 with primary liver carcinoma and hepatitis B virus infection. The chain combines TRBV29-1 with TRBJ2-1; D is unresolved. The CDR3 DNA is TGCAGTGTTGCCCTCGGTGAAACCCACAATGAGCAGTTCTTC. Translating gives CSVALGETHNEQFF.